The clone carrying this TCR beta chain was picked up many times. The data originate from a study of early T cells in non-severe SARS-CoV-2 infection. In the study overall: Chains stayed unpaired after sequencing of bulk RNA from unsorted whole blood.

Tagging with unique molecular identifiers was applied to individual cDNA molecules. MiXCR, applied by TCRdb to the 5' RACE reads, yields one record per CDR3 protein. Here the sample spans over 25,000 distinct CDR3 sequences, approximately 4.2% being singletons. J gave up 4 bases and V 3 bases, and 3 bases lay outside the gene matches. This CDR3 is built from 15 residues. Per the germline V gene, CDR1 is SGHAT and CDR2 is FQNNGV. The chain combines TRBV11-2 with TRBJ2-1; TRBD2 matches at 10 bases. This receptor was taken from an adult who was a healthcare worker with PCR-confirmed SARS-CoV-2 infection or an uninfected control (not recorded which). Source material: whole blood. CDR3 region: CASSFGLAEYNEQFF. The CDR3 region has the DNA TGTGCCAGCAGCTTCGGACTAGCGGAGTACAATGAGCAGTTCTTC.